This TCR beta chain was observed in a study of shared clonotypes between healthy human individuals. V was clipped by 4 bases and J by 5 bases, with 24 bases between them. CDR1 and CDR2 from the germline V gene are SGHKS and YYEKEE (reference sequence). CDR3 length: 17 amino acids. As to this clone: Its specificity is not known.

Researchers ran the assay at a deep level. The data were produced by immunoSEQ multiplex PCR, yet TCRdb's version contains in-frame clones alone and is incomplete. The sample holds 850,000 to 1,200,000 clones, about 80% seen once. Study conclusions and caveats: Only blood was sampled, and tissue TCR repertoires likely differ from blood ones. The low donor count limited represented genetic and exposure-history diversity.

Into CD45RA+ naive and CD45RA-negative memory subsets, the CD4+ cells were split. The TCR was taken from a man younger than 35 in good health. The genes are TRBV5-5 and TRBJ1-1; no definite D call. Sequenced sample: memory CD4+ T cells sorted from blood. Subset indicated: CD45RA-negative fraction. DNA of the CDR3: TGTGCCAGCAGCCGAGGCCCAAGGGTCGCAGGAGAAACTGAAGCTTTCTTT. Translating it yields CASSRGPRVAGETEAFF.